The 22 T cell receptor beta chains below were found in one sample sequenced in a study of control samples from healthy donors and cancer patients. Some clones are missing from TCRdb's copy, which holds only in-frame ones; the method was immunoSEQ multiplex PCR. The repertoire holds roughly 86,000 clones, roughly 91% seen once, with less than 20% in the top ten. The sample consisted of blood. These receptor sequences come from a man aged 25-40 years in good health.

The chain carries TRBV10-3 and TRBJ2-5; D gene uncertain. V was trimmed by 2 bases and J by 2 bases, leaving 9 bases between them. Per germline, CDR1 ENHRY and CDR2 SYGVKD. The CDR3 runs to 14 residues. The CDR3 here is CAISEGIAQETQYF. The CDR3 DNA sequence: TGTGCCATCAGTGAGGGGATAGCTCAAGAGACCCAGTACTTC.

The V gene is TRBV11-1, the J gene TRBJ2-1; 8 bases fit TRBD2. The germline CDR1 and CDR2 sequences are SGHAT and FQDESV (reference sequence). This CDR3 has 14 amino acids. J lost 10 bases, V lost 6 bases, and 11 bases had no gene match. CDR3 region: CASSSMEREREQFF. The CDR3 bases are TGTGCCAGCAGTTCCATGGAGCGGGAGCGGGAGCAGTTCTTC.

The CDR3 loop reads CASSKGQVTYEQYF. The CDR3 bases are TGTGCCAGCAGCAAGGGACAGGTTACCTACGAGCAGTACTTC. V is TRBV5-8 and J is TRBJ2-7; 8 bases fit TRBD1. Unmatched junction bases numbered 5, after V lost 4 bases and J lost 2 bases. In germline, CDR1 is SGHTS, CDR2 YDEGEE. The CDR3 has 14 residues.

V usage is TRBV7-8 and J usage is TRBJ1-1, with D hard to call. In germline, CDR1 is SGHVS, CDR2 FQNEAQ. V was shortened by 0 bases and J by 4 bases, with 9 bases between the two germline ends. This CDR3 spans 14 amino acids. CDR3 sequence (DNA): TGTGCCAGCAGCTTAGCACCGGGCGGCACTGAAGCTTTCTTT. Protein: CASSLAPGGTEAFF.

The V call is TRBV28, the J call TRBJ1-1, with TRBD1 as a possible D gene (5 bases). The V and J ends lost 5 bases and 3 bases respectively, with 16 bases between them. This CDR3 region has 15 residues. Per the germline V gene, CDR1 is MDHEN and CDR2 is SYDVKM. As DNA, the CDR3 is TGTGCCAGCAGTCCCCCGGGCAGGGTGGACACTGAAGCTTTCTTT. Residues: CASSPPGRVDTEAFF. Drawing the rest from reference TRBV28 and TRBJ1-1, the complete variable domain is DVKVTQSSRYLVKRTGEKVFLECVQDMDHENMFWYRQDPGLGLRLIYFSYDVKMKEKGDIPEGYSVSREKKERFSLILESASTNQTSMYLCASSPPGRVDTEAFFGQGTRLTVV.

The V gene is TRBV30, the J gene TRBJ1-2, with no clear D. The CDR3 has 14 residues. With 4 bases removed from V and 5 bases from J, the gap between germline ends came to 17 bases. The germline gives CDR1 GTSNPN, CDR2 SVGIG (reference sequence). CDR3 loop: CAWTKGPRDYGYTF. CDR3 in DNA: TGTGCCTGGACCAAAGGCCCCCGTGATTATGGCTACACCTTC. Using reference TRBV30 and TRBJ1-2 for the parts outside the CDR3, the full variable domain is SQTIHQWPATLVQPVGSPLSLECTVEGTSNPNLYWYRQAAGRGLQLLFYSVGIGQISSEVPQNLSASRPQDRQFILSSKKLLLSDSGFYLCAWTKGPRDYGYTFGSGTRLTVV.

This clone was counted once. The chain uses TRBV5-8 and TRBJ2-1, with 7 bases matching TRBD1. J was trimmed by 2 bases and V by 9 bases; bases with no gene match: 8. The germline gives CDR1 SGHTS, CDR2 YDEGEE. The CDR3 length is 14 residues. The DNA of the CDR3 is TGTGCCACCAAACGACAGGGACCCTACAATGAGCAGTTCTTC. It yields the protein CATKRQGPYNEQFF.

This chain links TRBV19 with TRBJ1-5; D gene unclear. The V and J ends lost 4 bases and 6 bases respectively, with 16 bases between them. Looked up from germline, CDR1 is LNHDA and CDR2 is SQIVND (reference sequence). This CDR3 region has 15 residues. Here the CDR3 DNA reads TGTGCCAGTAGTACGCGGCTTTTTGAGAGTCAGCCCCAGCATTTT. Residues: CASSTRLFESQPQHF.

The chain is built from TRBV4-1 and TRBJ1-2; D gene unclear. The germline V and J ends were trimmed by 0 bases and 5 bases, with 7 bases remaining between them. This CDR3 contains 13 residues. Germline CDR1 and CDR2: MGHRA and YSYEKL. DNA of the CDR3: TGCGCCAGCAGCCAAGATCGCGAGTATGGCTACACCTTC. Its protein product is CASSQDREYGYTF.

The chain has TRBV30 and TRBJ2-5; D unresolved. The germline V gene encodes CDR1 GTSNPN and CDR2 SVGIG (reference sequence). This CDR3 is 14 amino acids long. Trimming left V 5 bases short and J 1 base short, with 14 bases between. CDR3 loop: CAWGRQSVQETQYF. The CDR3 nucleotides are TGTGCCTGGGGTCGCCAAAGCGTCCAAGAGACCCAGTACTTC.

The gene calls are TRBV28 and TRBJ1-5, with D perhaps TRBD1 (6 bases). Germline-derived CDR1 and CDR2 are MDHEN and SYDVKM. The ends were cut back, 5 bases at V and 7 bases at J, with 9 bases in the middle. The CDR3 spans 12 residues. CDR3 sequence reads: CASSQGSQPQHF. CDR3 bases: TGTGCCAGCAGTCAGGGGTCGCAGCCCCAGCATTTT.

This chain uses TRBV28 with TRBJ2-1; D is possibly TRBD1 or TRBD2 (7 bases each). The CDR3 runs to 16 residues. In germline, CDR1 is MDHEN, CDR2 SYDVKM. V shed 5 bases and J shed 9 bases, with 23 bases lying between them. In DNA, the CDR3 is TGTGCCAGCAGTGAACCAGGGGGGGGCCCGGTAGCTGAGCAGTTCTTC. This encodes CASSEPGGGPVAEQFF. The full variable domain, in which reference TRBV28 and TRBJ2-1 provide the parts outside the CDR3, is DVKVTQSSRYLVKRTGEKVFLECVQDMDHENMFWYRQDPGLGLRLIYFSYDVKMKEKGDIPEGYSVSREKKERFSLILESASTNQTSMYLCASSEPGGGPVAEQFFGPGTRLTVL.

J is TRBJ2-6 and V is TRBV7-2, with a weak D call TRBD1 (5 bases). The germline V and J ends were trimmed by 5 bases and 3 bases, with 14 bases remaining between them. CDR1 and CDR2 from the germline V gene are SGHTA and FQGNSA. This CDR3 region has 16 residues. The CDR3 DNA sequence: TGTGCCAGCAGCCCGGGTCTGGGGCGTGGGGCCAACGTCCTGACTTTC. Protein product: CASSPGLGRGANVLTF.

The genes are TRBV5-1 and TRBJ2-2; the match to TRBD1 covers 7 bases. Germline values: CDR1 SGHRS, CDR2 YFSETQ. This CDR3 has 14 amino acids. V shed 3 bases, J shed 6 bases, and the junction held 5 bases outside the gene matches. The CDR3 protein is CASSYKQGPGELFF. In DNA form, the CDR3 reads TGCGCCAGCAGCTACAAACAGGGGCCCGGGGAGCTGTTTTTT.

The sample holds one count of this clone. The V gene is TRBV7-2, the J gene TRBJ2-7; 8 bases line up with TRBD1. Germline V CDR1 and CDR2: SGHTA, FQGNSA. The V segment lost 2 bases and the J segment 3 bases; nucleotides outside the gene matches: 6. The CDR3 is 15 residues long. CDR3 sequence reads: CASSLIGQGRYEQYF. The CDR3 DNA reads TGTGCCAGCAGCTTAATAGGACAGGGTCGCTACGAGCAGTACTTC.

V and J are TRBV6-5 and TRBJ1-1; D gene ambiguous. V dropped 10 bases and J dropped 5 bases, with 20 bases sitting between them. The CDR3 loop spans 14 amino acids. CDR1 is MNHEY and CDR2 is SVGAGI in the germline V gene. This CDR3 is CATTNRESLTEAFF. The CDR3, as DNA: TGTGCCACCACAAACCGGGAGTCTTTGACTGAAGCTTTCTTT.

Written as DNA, the CDR3 is TGCGCCAGCAGCCAAGATGAAGTCGAGCAGTACTTC. As protein: CASSQDEVEQYF. The chain recombines TRBV4-1 with TRBJ2-7; D remains unclear. CDR1 is MGHRA, CDR2 YSYEKL, per germline. The length of the CDR3 is 12 residues. V was clipped by 0 bases and J by 6 bases, with 6 bases between them.

The rearrangement uses TRBV28 and TRBJ2-3, with D perhaps matching TRBD1 or TRBD2 (5 bases each). V dropped 5 bases and J dropped 5 bases, with 17 bases sitting between them. The length of the CDR3 is 15 residues. The V gene's germline CDR1 is MDHEN and CDR2 SYDVKM. This CDR3 is CASSGLGDHEDTQYF. CDR3 sequence (DNA): TGTGCCAGCAGTGGGTTGGGGGATCACGAAGATACGCAGTATTTT.

The rearrangement links TRBV29-1 to TRBJ2-7, with D possibly being TRBD2 (5 bases). This CDR3 is built from 13 residues. V was cut by 5 bases and J by 2 bases, with 13 bases left in between. From germline, CDR1 is SQVTM and CDR2 ANQGSEA. CDR3 sequence reads: CSVIAGRPYEQYF. The CDR3 coding sequence is TGCAGCGTTATTGCGGGTAGGCCCTACGAGCAGTACTTC.

The rearrangement uses TRBV10-3 and TRBJ2-3; 13 bases match TRBD2. Germline V gives CDR1 ENHRY, CDR2 SYGVKD. The CDR3 runs to 19 residues. The trim removed 0 bases at V and 4 bases at J, leaving 10 bases unmatched. CDR3 nucleotides: TGTGCCATCAGTGAGTCGGTAGGACTAGCGGGAGTGGGGGCAGATACGCAGTATTTT. Translation: CAISESVGLAGVGADTQYF.

The chain joins TRBV27 to TRBJ2-3; 7 nucleotides align to TRBD2. Germline CDR1 and CDR2: MNHEY and SMNVEV (reference sequence). This CDR3 is 16 amino acids long. Germline trimming cut 5 bases from V and 4 bases from J; bases unmatched to any gene: 12. CDR3 coding DNA: TGTGCCAGCAGTACTCCGGGGAGGGATGGAGCAGATACGCAGTATTTT. It encodes CASSTPGRDGADTQYF.

The chain employs TRBV5-1 and TRBJ2-7, with D possibly TRBD2 on 6 matching bases. This CDR3 contains 14 residues. Trimming left V 4 bases short and J 2 bases short, with 13 bases between. The germline CDR1 and CDR2 sequences are SGHRS and YFSETQ. The CDR3 region is CASSTGTGAYEQYF. The CDR3, as DNA: TGCGCCAGCAGCACTGGGACTGGAGCCTACGAGCAGTACTTC.